This entry lists 12 T cell receptor beta chains sequenced from one sample in a study of T cell repertoires in cytomegalovirus infection. One entry per CDR3 protein results from TCRdb running MiXCR on the reads. The sample consists of roughly 230,000 distinct CDR3 sequences, around 12% of them appearing once. The sequencing input was PBMCs. These receptors all stem from a human donor in good health (CMV status not recorded). Some clones in this sample may be carry-over from other donors' samples.

In its sample, this clonotype was seen a few times. The chain is built from TRBV25-1 and TRBJ1-1, with 7 positions matching TRBD1. The V segment lost 0 bases and the J segment 2 bases; nucleotides outside the gene matches: 3. Germline CDR1 MGHDK, CDR2 SYGVNS. The CDR3 has 15 residues. Here the CDR3 DNA reads TGTGCCAGCAGTGAATATGGGACAGCCAACACTGAAGCTTTCTTT. Translated, it gives CASSEYGTANTEAFF. Based on the CDR3 plus reference TRBV25-1 and TRBJ1-1, the full variable domain is EADIYQTPRYLVIGTGKKITLECSQTMGHDKMYWYQQDPGMELHLIHYSYGVNSTEKGDLSSESTVSRIRTEHFPLTLESARPSHTSQYLCASSEYGTANTEAFFGQGTRLTVV.

The chain combines TRBV4-3 with TRBJ2-1; D is ambiguous. With 3 bases removed from V and 0 bases from J, the gap between germline ends came to 12 bases. The germline CDR1 and CDR2 sequences are LGHNA and YSLEER. The CDR3 has 16 residues. CDR3 region: CASSQLQLGSYNEQFF. In DNA form, the CDR3 reads TGCGCCAGCAGCCAGCTCCAGTTGGGCTCCTACAATGAGCAGTTCTTC.

The table lists this clonotype with many counts. The genes are TRBV10-3 and TRBJ2-7, with 11 positions matching TRBD2. Germline lookup yields CDR1 ENHRY and CDR2 SYGVKD. The J segment lost 0 bases and the V segment lost 11 bases, leaving 9 bases of the junction unmatched. This CDR3 region has 15 residues. The DNA of the CDR3 is TGTGCCGCGCGGCCGGGACTAGCGGCCTCCTACGAGCAGTACTTC. Translating gives CAARPGLAASYEQYF.

This clonotype appeared once. A much larger clonotype is one base distant, so this may be a read error. The CDR3 bases are TGTGCCAGCAGCTTAGAGAGAGCGCAGTTCTTC. Its protein product is CASSLERAQFF. The chain links TRBV7-2 to TRBJ2-1; no firm D call. V lost 1 base, J lost 12 bases, and 7 bases lay in between. Germline V gives CDR1 SGHTA, CDR2 FQGNSA. The CDR3 is made up of 11 amino acids.

This chain uses TRBV24-1 with TRBJ2-1; the match to TRBD2 covers 11 bases. The CDR3 length is 16 residues. Germline lookup yields CDR1 KGHDR and CDR2 SFDVKD. Trimming removed 0 bases from V and 7 bases from J; junction bases left unmatched: 4. The CDR3 bases are TGTGCCACCAGTGATTTGACTAGCGGGAGTTTGAATGAGCAGTTCTTC. This codes for CATSDLTSGSLNEQFF.

This clonotype was seen at least ten times. This chain uses TRBV4-3 with TRBJ2-7; D gene ambiguous. CDR3 size: 14 residues. Trimming shortened V by 2 bases and J by 6 bases, and 14 bases separated the two germline ends. The germline CDR1 and CDR2 sequences are LGHNA and YSLEER. The DNA of the CDR3 is TGCGCCAGCAGCCAACAAACAGCACCTACCGAGCAGTACTTC. Translation: CASSQQTAPTEQYF.

This clonotype was recorded many times. The V gene is TRBV28, the J gene TRBJ1-5; D unresolved. Trimming removed 5 bases at V and 1 base at J, with 9 bases between. There are 14 residues in the CDR3. Germline CDR1 reads MDHEN; CDR2 reads SYDVKM. DNA for the CDR3: TGTGCCAGCAGTGTCCCGGGGAGCAATCAGCCCCAGCATTTT. Translated: CASSVPGSNQPQHF.

This clonotype was observed a handful of times. A read error may produce the germline difference seen at one junction end. V usage is TRBV5-3 and J usage is TRBJ2-2; 8 bases fit TRBD1. TRBV5-3 is an ORF; its function is uncertain. CDR3 size: 15 residues. CDR3 nucleotides: TGTGCCAGCAGCTTGGAAACAGGGGGCACCGGGGAGCTGTTTTTT. Protein sequence: CASSLETGGTGELFF.

This clonotype was detected many times. The J gene is TRBJ2-5, the V gene TRBV7-2, with a possible D match to TRBD2 (6 bases). Germline V CDR1 and CDR2: SGHTA, FQGNSA. V was clipped by 0 bases and J by 3 bases, with 8 bases between them. The CDR3 is 14 amino acids. CDR3 sequence reads: CASSLAGGKETQYF. The DNA for the CDR3 is TGTGCCAGCAGCTTAGCGGGGGGAAAAGAGACCCAGTACTTC. Full variable domain (missing parts from reference TRBV7-2 and TRBJ2-5): GAGVSQSPSNKVTEKGKDVELRCDPISGHTALYWYRQSLGQGLEFLIYFQGNSAPDKSGLPSDRFSAERTGGSVSTLTIQRTQQEDSAVYLCASSLAGGKETQYFGPGTRLLVL.

This clonotype was counted ten times or more. The chain uses TRBV6-1 and TRBJ2-3; 9 positions match TRBD1. The ends lost 6 bases at V and 5 bases at J; junction bases unmatched: 9. Germline-derived CDR1 and CDR2 are MNHNS and SASEGT. CDR3 length: 15 amino acids. CDR3 loop: CASRGKGQGGDTQYF. For the CDR3, the DNA is TGTGCCAGCAGGGGGAAGGGACAGGGAGGAGATACGCAGTATTTT.

On this clonotype itself: Possible read error: a much larger clone is one base away. The rearrangement uses TRBV29-1 and TRBJ1-4, with TRBD1 matching 8 bases. V gave up 0 bases and J gave up 10 bases; unmatched junction bases: 7. The CDR3 runs to 14 residues. Germline CDR1 SQVTM, CDR2 ANQGSEA. CDR3 sequence (DNA): TGCAGCGTTGAAGAGACAGGGGCGCGGGGAAAACTGTTTTTT. It encodes CSVEETGARGKLFF.

The gene calls are TRBV19 and TRBJ1-3; D is ambiguous. The germline CDR1 and CDR2 sequences are LNHDA and SQIVND (reference sequence). CDR3 length: 16 amino acids. Trimming removed 3 bases at V and 1 base at J, with 13 bases between. CDR3 sequence: CASSIFGRGSGNTIYF. The DNA for the CDR3 is TGTGCCAGTAGTATCTTTGGCCGGGGTTCTGGAAACACCATATATTTT. Drawing the rest from reference TRBV19 and TRBJ1-3, the complete variable domain is DGGITQSPKYLFRKEGQNVTLSCEQNLNHDAMYWYRQDPGQGLRLIYYSQIVNDFQKGDIAEGYSVSREKKESFPLTVTSAQKNPTAFYLCASSIFGRGSGNTIYFGEGSWLTVV.